The T cell receptor (beta chain) under discussion was sequenced for a study of OX40 agonist ivuxolimab in advanced cancers. The CDR3 sequence is 13 residues long. V lost 7 bases, J lost 0 bases, and 7 bases lay in between. Germline assignment: CDR1 LNHDA and CDR2 SQIVND (reference sequence). Method: immunoSEQ multiplex PCR; TCRdb's copy keeps in-frame clones and lacks some. Of tens of thousands of clones in the sample, roughly 87% were seen once. This rearrangement joins TRBV19 to TRBJ2-1; D uncertain. The clonotype originates from an adult with an advanced solid tumor such as melanoma, head and neck, liver or kidney cancer. Sample: CD4+ or CD8+ T cells sorted from blood, taken in a trial of the OX40 agonist ivuxolimab. CDR3 sequence reads: CASTWSSYNEQFF. CDR3 coding DNA: TGTGCCAGTACTTGGAGCTCCTACAATGAGCAGTTCTTC.